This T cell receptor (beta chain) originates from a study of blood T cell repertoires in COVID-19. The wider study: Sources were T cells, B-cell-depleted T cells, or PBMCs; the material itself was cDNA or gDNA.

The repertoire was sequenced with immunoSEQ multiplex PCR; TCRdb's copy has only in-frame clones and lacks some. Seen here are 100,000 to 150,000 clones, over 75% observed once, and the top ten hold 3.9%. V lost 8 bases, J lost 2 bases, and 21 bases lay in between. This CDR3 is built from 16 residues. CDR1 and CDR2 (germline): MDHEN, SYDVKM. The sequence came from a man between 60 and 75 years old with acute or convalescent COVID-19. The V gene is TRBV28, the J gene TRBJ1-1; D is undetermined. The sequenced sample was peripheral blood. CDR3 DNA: TGTGCCAGCTCCTCCCGCCGGGGAAGGATAAACACTGAAGCTTTCTTT. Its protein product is CASSSRRGRINTEAFF. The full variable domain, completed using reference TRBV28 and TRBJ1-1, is DVKVTQSSRYLVKRTGEKVFLECVQDMDHENMFWYRQDPGLGLRLIYFSYDVKMKEKGDIPEGYSVSREKKERFSLILESASTNQTSMYLCASSSRRGRINTEAFFGQGTRLTVV.